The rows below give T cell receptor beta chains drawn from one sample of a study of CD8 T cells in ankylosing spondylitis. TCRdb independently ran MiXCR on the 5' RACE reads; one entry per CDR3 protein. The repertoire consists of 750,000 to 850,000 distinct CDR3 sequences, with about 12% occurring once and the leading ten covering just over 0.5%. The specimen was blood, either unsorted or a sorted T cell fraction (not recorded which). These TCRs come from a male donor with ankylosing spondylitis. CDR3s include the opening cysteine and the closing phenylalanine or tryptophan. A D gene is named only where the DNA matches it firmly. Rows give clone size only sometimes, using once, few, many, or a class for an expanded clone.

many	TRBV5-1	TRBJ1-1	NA	CASSVVRISNTEAFF	TGCGCCAGCAGCGTCGTCAGGATTTCGAACACTGAAGCTTTCTTT
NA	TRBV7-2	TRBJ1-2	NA	CASRRDIGYTF	TGTGCCAGCAGGCGGGACATTGGCTACACCTTC
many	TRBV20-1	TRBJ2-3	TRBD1	CSARMGQGTDTQYF	TGCAGTGCTAGAATGGGACAGGGCACAGATACGCAGTATTTT
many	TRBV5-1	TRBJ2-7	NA	CASSSAGVSYEQYF	TGCGCCAGCAGCTCAGCGGGCGTCTCTTACGAGCAGTACTTC
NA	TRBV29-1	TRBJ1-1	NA	CSVDVRPNTEAFF	TGCAGCGTTGATGTCCGACCGAACACTGAAGCTTTCTTT
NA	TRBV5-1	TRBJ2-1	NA	CASSLEGPGNEQFF	TGCGCCAGCAGCTTGGAGGGGCCAGGGAATGAGCAGTTCTTC
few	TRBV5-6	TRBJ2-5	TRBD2	CASSRGLAGAQETQYF	TGTGCCAGCAGCCGGGGACTAGCGGGGGCCCAAGAGACCCAGTACTTC
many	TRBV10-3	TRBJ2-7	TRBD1	CAIGGQGAYEQYF	TGTGCCATCGGGGGACAGGGGGCCTACGAGCAGTACTTC
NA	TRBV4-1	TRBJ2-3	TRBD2	CASSPRDTGTSGRRGTDTQYF	TGCGCCAGCAGCCCTAGAGATACCGGGACTAGCGGGCGGAGGGGCACAGATACGCAGTATTTT
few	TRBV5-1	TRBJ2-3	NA	CASRAAGHTDTQYF	TGCGCCAGCAGGGCGGCGGGGCACACAGATACGCAGTATTTT
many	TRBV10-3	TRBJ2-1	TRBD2	CAISQLAGVYNEQFF	TGTGCCATCAGCCAGTTAGCGGGGGTCTACAATGAGCAGTTCTTC
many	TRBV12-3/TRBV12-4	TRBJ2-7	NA	CASSPLGREQYF	TGTGCCAGCAGCCCTCTCGGGCGCGAGCAGTACTTC
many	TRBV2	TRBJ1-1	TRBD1	CASSEQGANTEAFF	TGTGCCAGCAGTGAACAGGGGGCGAACACTGAAGCTTTCTTT
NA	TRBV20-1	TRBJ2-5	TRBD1	CSARALRRTGDQETQYF	TGCAGTGCTAGAGCTCTGAGACGGACAGGAGACCAAGAGACCCAGTACTTC
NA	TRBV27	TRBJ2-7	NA	CASSFPDTPWEQYF	TGTGCCAGCAGTTTCCCCGACACCCCTTGGGAGCAGTACTTC
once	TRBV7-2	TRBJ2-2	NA	CASSLSGGLRTGELFF	TGTGCCAGCAGCCTCTCGGGGGGCCTGAGGACCGGGGAGCTGTTTTTT
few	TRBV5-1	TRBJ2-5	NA	CASSLAGLVGETQYF	TGCGCCAGCAGCTTGGCTGGGCTCGTAGGGGAGACCCAGTACTTC
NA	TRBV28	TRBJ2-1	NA	CASSPAGAQYNEQFF	TGTGCCAGCAGTCCTGCAGGGGCACAATACAATGAGCAGTTCTTC
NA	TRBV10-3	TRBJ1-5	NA	CAISESDDQPQHF	TGTGCCATCAGTGAATCTGACGATCAGCCCCAGCATTTT
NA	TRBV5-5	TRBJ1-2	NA	CASNSASLDYGYTF	TGTGCCAGCAACTCAGCCTCCCTGGACTATGGCTACACCTTC
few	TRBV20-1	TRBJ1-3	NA	CSASYRGNTIYF	TGCAGTGCTAGCTACAGGGGAAACACCATATATTTT
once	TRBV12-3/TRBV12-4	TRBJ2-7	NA	CASSLDYLKEQYF	TGTGCCAGCAGTTTAGACTACCTAAAGGAGCAGTACTTC
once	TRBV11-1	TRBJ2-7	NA	CASSRRQLDGEQYF	TGTGCCAGCAGCAGACGACAGTTAGATGGGGAGCAGTACTTC
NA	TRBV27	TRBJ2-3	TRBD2	CASSLPRLAGSTDTQYF	TGTGCCAGCAGTTTACCGAGACTAGCGGGGAGCACAGATACGCAGTATTTT
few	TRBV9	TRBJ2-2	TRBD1	CASSVGRTGAGELFF	TGTGCCAGCAGCGTAGGGAGGACAGGGGCCGGGGAGCTGTTTTTT
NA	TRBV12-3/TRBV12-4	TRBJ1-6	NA	CASNKPGRGDSPLHF	TGTGCCAGCAATAAACCGGGCCGTGGCGATTCACCCCTCCACTTT
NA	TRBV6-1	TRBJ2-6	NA	CASGVGSSGANVLTF	TGTGCCAGCGGGGTAGGATCGTCTGGGGCCAACGTCCTGACTTTC
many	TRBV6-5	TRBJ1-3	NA	CASSLPGTGNTIYF	TGTGCCAGCAGTTTACCGGGAACTGGAAACACCATATATTTT
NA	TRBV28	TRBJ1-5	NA	CASTQVSANQGGDQPQHF	TGTGCCAGCACCCAGGTTTCCGCCAATCAGGGAGGGGATCAGCCCCAGCATTTT
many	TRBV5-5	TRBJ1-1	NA	CASSAGRANTEAFF	TGTGCCAGCAGCGCTGGACGGGCGAACACTGAAGCTTTCTTT
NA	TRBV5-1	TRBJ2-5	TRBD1	CASSLGQGFGETQYF	TGCGCCAGCAGCTTGGGACAGGGTTTCGGAGAGACCCAGTACTTC
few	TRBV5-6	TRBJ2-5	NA	CASSWGRLRAETQYF	TGTGCCAGCAGCTGGGGCAGGCTAAGGGCGGAGACCCAGTACTTC
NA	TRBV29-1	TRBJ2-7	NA	CSVEGAGTGEQYF	TGCAGCGTTGAAGGTGCCGGGACCGGCGAGCAGTACTTC
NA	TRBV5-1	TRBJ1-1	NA	CASSLWGGHTEAFF	TGCGCCAGCAGCCTCTGGGGTGGGCACACTGAAGCTTTCTTT
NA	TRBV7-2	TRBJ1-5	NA	CASSLEWRGYQHF	TGTGCCAGCAGCTTAGAGTGGAGGGGATATCAGCATTTT
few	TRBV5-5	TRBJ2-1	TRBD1	CASSLLTGGLFF	TGTGCCAGCAGCTTGTTGACAGGGGGCCTGTTCTTC
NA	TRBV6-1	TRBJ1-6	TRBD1	CASSEQGQVTYNSPLHF	TGTGCCAGCTCTGAACAGGGGCAGGTGACCTATAATTCACCCCTCCACTTT
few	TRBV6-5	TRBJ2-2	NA	CASSYSPDFGELFF	TGTGCCAGCAGTTACTCCCCGGACTTCGGGGAGCTGTTTTTT
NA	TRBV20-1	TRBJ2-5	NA	CSARGPSGETQYF	TGCAGTGCTAGAGGCCCCAGCGGAGAGACCCAGTACTTC
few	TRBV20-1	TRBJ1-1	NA	CSAPGKGHTEAFF	TGCAGTGCCCCGGGAAAGGGGCACACTGAAGCTTTCTTT
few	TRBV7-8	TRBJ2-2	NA	CASSPDSPSSSGELFF	TGTGCCAGCAGCCCTGACAGCCCGTCCAGCTCGGGGGAGCTGTTTTTT
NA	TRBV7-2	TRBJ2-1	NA	CASSRPEGPQFF	TGTGCCAGCAGCCGGCCAGAGGGGCCCCAGTTCTTC
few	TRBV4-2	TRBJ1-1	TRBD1	CASSRQGAAVAEAFF	TGTGCCAGCAGCCGACAGGGGGCGGCGGTGGCTGAAGCTTTCTTT
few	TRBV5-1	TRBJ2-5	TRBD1	CASSLGTSTGGLETQYF	TGCGCCAGCAGCTTGGGGACGTCGACAGGGGGCCTTGAGACCCAGTACTTC
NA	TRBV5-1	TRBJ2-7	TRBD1	CASSGQGLSSSYEQYF	TGCGCCAGCTCGGGACAGGGACTCTCAAGCTCCTACGAGCAGTACTTC
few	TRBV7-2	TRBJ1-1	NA	CASSLYWGTEAFF	TGTGCCAGCAGCCTTTACTGGGGGACTGAAGCTTTCTTT
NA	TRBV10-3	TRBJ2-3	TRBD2	CAISAGTADTQYF	TGTGCCATCTCAGCGGGAACGGCAGATACGCAGTATTTT
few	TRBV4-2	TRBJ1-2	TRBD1	CASSQDRDRTYTF	TGTGCCAGCAGCCAAGATCGGGACAGGACCTACACCTTC
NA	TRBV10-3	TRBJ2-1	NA	CAILGGDAYDEQFF	TGTGCCATACTGGGCGGGGACGCTTACGATGAGCAGTTCTTC
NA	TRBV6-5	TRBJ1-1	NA	CASSYGQNWMNTEAFF	TGTGCCAGCAGTTACGGGCAGAACTGGATGAACACTGAAGCTTTCTTT
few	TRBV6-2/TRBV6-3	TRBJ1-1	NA	CASSYFAVINTEAFF	TGTGCCAGCAGTTATTTCGCCGTGATAAACACTGAAGCTTTCTTT
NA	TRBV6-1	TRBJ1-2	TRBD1	CASRRDRGDRGYTF	TGTGCCAGCAGACGGGACAGGGGGGATCGCGGCTACACCTTC
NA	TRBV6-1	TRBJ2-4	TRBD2	CASSGGDIGNIQYF	TGTGCCAGCAGCGGGGGGGATATCGGAAACATTCAGTACTTC
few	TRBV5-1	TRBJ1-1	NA	CASSSEALDTEAFF	TGCGCCAGCAGCTCGGAGGCGTTAGACACTGAAGCTTTCTTT
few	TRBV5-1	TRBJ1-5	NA	CASSLEGKQPQHF	TGCGCCAGCAGCTTGGAAGGGAAACAGCCCCAGCATTTT
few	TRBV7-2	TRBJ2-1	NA	CASSPLGYSYNEQFF	TGTGCCAGCAGCCCTCTCGGATACTCCTACAATGAGCAGTTCTTC
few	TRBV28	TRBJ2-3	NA	CATIRGGGTDTQYF	TGTGCCACCATAAGAGGGGGGGGCACAGATACGCAGTATTTT
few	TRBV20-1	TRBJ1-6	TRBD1	CSAEDRERGGLHF	TGCAGTGCTGAGGACAGGGAACGCGGAGGACTCCACTTT
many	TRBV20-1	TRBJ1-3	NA	CSAPDGASGNTIYF	TGCAGTGCCCCCGACGGGGCCTCTGGAAACACCATATATTTT
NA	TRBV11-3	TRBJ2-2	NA	CASSRDAANTGELFF	TGTGCCAGCAGCAGGGACGCCGCGAACACCGGGGAGCTGTTTTTT